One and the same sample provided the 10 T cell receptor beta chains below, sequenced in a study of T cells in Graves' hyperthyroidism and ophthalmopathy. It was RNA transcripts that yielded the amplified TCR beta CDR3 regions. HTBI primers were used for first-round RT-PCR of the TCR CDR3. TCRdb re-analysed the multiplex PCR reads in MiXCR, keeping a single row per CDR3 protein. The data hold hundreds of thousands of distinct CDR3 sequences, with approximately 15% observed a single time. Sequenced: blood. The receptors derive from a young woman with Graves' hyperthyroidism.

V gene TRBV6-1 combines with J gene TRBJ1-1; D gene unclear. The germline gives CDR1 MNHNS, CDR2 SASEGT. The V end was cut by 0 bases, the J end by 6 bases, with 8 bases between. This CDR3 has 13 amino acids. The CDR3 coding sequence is TGTGCCAGCAGTGAAGCGCGCGGGGCTGAAGCTTTCTTT. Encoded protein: CASSEARGAEAFF.

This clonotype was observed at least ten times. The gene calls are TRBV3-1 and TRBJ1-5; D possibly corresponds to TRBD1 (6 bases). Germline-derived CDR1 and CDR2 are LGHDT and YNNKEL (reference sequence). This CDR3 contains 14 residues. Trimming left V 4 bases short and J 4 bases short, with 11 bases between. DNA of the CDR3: TGTGCCAGCAGCCCCGGGACACTAAATCAGCCCCAGCATTTT. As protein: CASSPGTLNQPQHF. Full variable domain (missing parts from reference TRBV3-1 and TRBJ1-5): DTAVSQTPKYLVTQMGNDKSIKCEQNLGHDTMYWYKQDSKKFLKIMFSYNNKELIINETVPNRFSPKSPDKAHLNLHINSLELGDSAVYFCASSPGTLNQPQHFGDGTRLSIL.

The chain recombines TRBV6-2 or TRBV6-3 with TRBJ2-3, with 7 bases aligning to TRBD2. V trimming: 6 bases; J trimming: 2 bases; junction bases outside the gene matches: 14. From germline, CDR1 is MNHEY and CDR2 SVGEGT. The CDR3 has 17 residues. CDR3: CASSPIPAGLFTDTQYF. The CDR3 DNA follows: TGTGCCAGCAGCCCAATTCCAGCGGGATTATTCACAGATACGCAGTATTTT.

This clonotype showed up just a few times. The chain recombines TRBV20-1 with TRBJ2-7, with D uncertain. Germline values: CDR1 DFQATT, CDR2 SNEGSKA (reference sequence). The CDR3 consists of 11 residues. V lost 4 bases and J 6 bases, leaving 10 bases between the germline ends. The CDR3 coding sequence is TGCAGTGCTATGGGTCCCGGCGAGCAGTACTTC. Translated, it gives CSAMGPGEQYF.

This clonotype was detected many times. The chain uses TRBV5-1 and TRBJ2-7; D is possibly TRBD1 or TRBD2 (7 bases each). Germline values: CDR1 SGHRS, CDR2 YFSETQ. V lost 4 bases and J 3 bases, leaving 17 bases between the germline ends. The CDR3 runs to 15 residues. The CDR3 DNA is TGCGCCAGCAGCCTGGGAGCGGGACAGAGCTACGAGCAGTACTTC. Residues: CASSLGAGQSYEQYF.

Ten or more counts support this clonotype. CDR3 amino acids: CASSSPPTSFEQYF. The CDR3 nucleotides are TGTGCCAGCAGCTCCCCCCCGACTAGTTTCGAGCAGTACTTC. V is TRBV11-1 and J is TRBJ2-7; TRBD2 might be the D (6 bases). V gave up 4 bases and J gave up 6 bases, with 16 bases separating them. CDR3 size: 14 residues. From germline, CDR1 is SGHAT and CDR2 FQDESV (reference sequence).

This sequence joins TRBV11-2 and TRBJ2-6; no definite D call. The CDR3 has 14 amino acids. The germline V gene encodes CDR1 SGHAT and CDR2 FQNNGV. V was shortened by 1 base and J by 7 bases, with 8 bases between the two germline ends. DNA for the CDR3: TGTGCCAGCAGCTTAGGGGATAGAGCCAACGTCCTGACTTTC. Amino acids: CASSLGDRANVLTF.

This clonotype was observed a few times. In DNA, the CDR3 is TGTGCCAGCAGTGAAGATCGGTTTGGGAGCGGGAGGGCTTCGGGGGATACGCAGTATTTT. It codes for CASSEDRFGSGRASGDTQYF. This sequence joins TRBV6-1 and TRBJ2-3; 10 bases fit TRBD2. CDR1 and CDR2 from the germline V gene are MNHNS and SASEGT. CDR3 length equals 20 residues. The trim removed 1 base at V and 6 bases at J, leaving 19 bases unmatched.

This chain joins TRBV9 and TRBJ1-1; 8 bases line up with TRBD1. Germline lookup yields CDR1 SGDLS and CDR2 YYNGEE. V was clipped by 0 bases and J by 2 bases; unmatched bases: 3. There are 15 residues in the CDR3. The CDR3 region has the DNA TGTGCCAGCAGCGTAGGACAGGGGACAAACACTGAAGCTTTCTTT. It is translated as CASSVGQGTNTEAFF.

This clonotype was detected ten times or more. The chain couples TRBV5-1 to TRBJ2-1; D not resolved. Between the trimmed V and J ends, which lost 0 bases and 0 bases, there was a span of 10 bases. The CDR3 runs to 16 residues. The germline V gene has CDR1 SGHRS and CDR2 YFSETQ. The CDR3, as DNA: TGCGCCAGCAGCTTGGGGGTTTTCCTCTCCTACAATGAGCAGTTCTTC. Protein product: CASSLGVFLSYNEQFF.